A single sample is the source of the 30 T cell receptor beta chains below, sequenced in a study of tumor and adjacent non-tumor tissue in lung cancer. Three rounds of nested PCR, following a modified ARM-PCR protocol, produced the TCRbeta library. A single record per CDR3 protein comes from TCRdb applying MiXCR to the multiplex PCR reads. The sample carries 50,000 to 60,000 distinct CDR3 sequences, 74% recorded once. No cell sorting was done before RNA was extracted from the tissue. Distant lung tissue was collected more than 3 cm away from the tumor edge. The material sequenced was distant non-tumor lung tissue. The receptors come from a woman aged 60-70 years with non-small cell lung cancer.

A remark on this clonotype: A much larger clone sits a single nucleotide away, making a read error possible. The V call is TRBV20-1, the J call TRBJ2-7; 8 bases are a match to TRBD2. There are 13 residues in the CDR3. CDR1 is DFQATT and CDR2 is SNEGSKA in the germline V gene (reference sequence). CDR3 bases: TGCAGAGCTGAAGGGACTAGTGGCTACGAGCAGTACTTC. Amino acid sequence: CRAEGTSGYEQYF.

About this clonotype: One end of the junction fails to match germline, which may point to a read error. This chain joins TRBV11-2 and TRBJ2-1; D remains unclear. The germline CDR1 and CDR2 sequences are SGHAT and FQNNGV. The CDR3 is made up of 13 amino acids. The CDR3: CATSLTRVGGQFF. Written as DNA, the CDR3 is TGTGCCACCAGCTTAACTCGAGTAGGCGGGCAGTTCTTC.

Regarding this clonotype: Given a much more abundant clone one base away, this may be a read error. The chain employs TRBV5-4 and TRBJ1-1, with unresolved D. The V gene's germline CDR1 is SGHNT and CDR2 YYREEE (reference sequence). The CDR3 is 11 residues long. CDR3 in DNA: TGTGCCAGCGGCTTATCCACTGAAGCTTTCTTT. Translating gives CASGLSTEAFF.

Notes on this clonotype: The CDR3 does not close with the conserved phenylalanine or tryptophan, likely indicating a read error. V is TRBV10-3 and J is TRBJ1-5; 7 bases are shared with TRBD1. Unmatched junction bases numbered 20, after V lost 7 bases and J lost 2 bases. Per germline, CDR1 ENHRY and CDR2 SYGVKD. There are 19 residues in the CDR3. The CDR3 sequence is CAIITRGSGGPLGNQPQHL. For the CDR3, the DNA is TGTGCCATCATCACAAGGGGGTCAGGGGGGCCCTTAGGCAATCAGCCCCAGCATTTA.

CDR3 residues: CSVLGQAVYNEQFF. The DNA of the CDR3 is TGCAGCGTTTTAGGACAGGCTGTCTACAATGAGCAGTTCTTC. The chain recombines TRBV29-1 with TRBJ2-1; 7 bases are a match to TRBD1. The CDR3 is made up of 14 amino acids. Losses at the gene ends were 5 bases for V and 3 bases for J; bases not matched to a gene: 7. In germline, CDR1 is SQVTM, CDR2 ANQGSEA.

V usage is TRBV6-1 and J usage is TRBJ1-1; a possible D gene is TRBD1 (5 bases). The CDR3 length is 13 residues. Germline CDR1 and CDR2: MNHNS and SASEGT. The V end lost 3 bases, the J end lost 4 bases, and 9 bases lay between the germline ends. This chain's CDR3 is CASSDRGITEAFF. The CDR3 nucleotides read TGTGCCAGCAGTGATCGGGGGATCACTGAAGCTTTCTTT.

The chain couples TRBV6-5 to TRBJ2-1; 8 nucleotides line up with TRBD2. The V gene end was trimmed by 3 bases and the J gene end by 1 base; junction bases not matched to a gene: 14. This CDR3 spans 19 amino acids. Germline loops: CDR1 MNHEY, CDR2 SVGAGI. In DNA form, the CDR3 reads TGTGCCAGCAGTTATTCGGCACTAACGGGAGGGCCGTCCTACAATGAGCAGTTCTTC. Its translation is CASSYSALTGGPSYNEQFF.

The table lists this clonotype with many counts. The V and J genes are TRBV11-2 and TRBJ2-5; no reliable D call. Trimming took 0 bases from V and 7 from J, leaving 12 bases between them. CDR1 is SGHAT, CDR2 FQNNGV, per germline. The length of the CDR3 is 14 residues. The chain's CDR3 is CASSLEATFGTQYF. The CDR3 DNA follows: TGTGCCAGCAGCTTAGAGGCCACCTTTGGGACCCAGTACTTC.

On this clonotype: This likely comes from a read error, as the CDR3 has no conserved phenylalanine or tryptophan at its end. The limits of the CDR3 on the DNA are not certain, so only TCRdb's listed CDR3 is given. This chain connects TRBV29-1 to TRBJ2-1; the tabulated D call, TRBD1, remains unverified against the DNA. CDR1 is SQVTM and CDR2 is ANQGSEA in the germline V gene. The CDR3 length is 12 residues, termini included. This chain's CDR3 is CGVGHRAGERFI.

This clonotype occurred a few times. One end of the junction is discordant with germline, which a read error may explain. This sequence joins TRBV29-1 and TRBJ2-7; 12 nucleotides match TRBD1. Germline V CDR1 and CDR2: SQVTM, ANQGSEA. There are 19 residues in the CDR3. The CDR3 loop reads CSHLSSSSLGQGAFYEQYF. The CDR3 nucleotides are TGCAGCCATTTATCCTCCTCCTCCCTGGGACAGGGGGCCTTCTACGAACAGTACTTC.

A word on this clonotype: A much larger clone sits a single nucleotide away, making a read error possible. The rearrangement uses TRBV5-1 and TRBJ2-7; perhaps TRBD1 as D (6 bases). The CDR3 totals 14 residues. Deletions cut 1 base from V and 7 bases from J, with 15 bases between. Per germline, CDR1 SGHRS and CDR2 YFSETQ. CDR3 amino acids: CASSLQGTREEQYF. The DNA of the CDR3 is TGCGCCAGCAGCTTGCAGGGGACAAGGGAAGAGCAGTACTTC.

This clonotype was recorded many times. The chain links TRBV28 to TRBJ2-7; 8 nucleotides agree with TRBD1. V shed 5 bases and J 3 bases; nucleotides not matched to a gene: 9. The germline CDR1 and CDR2 sequences are MDHEN and SYDVKM. The CDR3 sequence is 15 residues long. CDR3: CASSLLGQGNYEQYF. The CDR3 nucleotides are TGTGCCAGCAGTCTACTCGGACAGGGCAACTACGAGCAGTACTTC.

This clonotype was recorded once. One end of the junction varies from germline; a read error may be responsible. V and J are TRBV4-3 and TRBJ1-6, with D possibly TRBD1 on 5 matching bases. This CDR3 is built from 16 residues. CDR1 is LGHNA, CDR2 YSLEER, per germline. This CDR3 is CASCQTDQGYNLPLHF. CDR3 coding DNA: TGCGCCAGCTGTCAGACGGACCAGGGCTATAATTTACCCCTCCACTTT.

This clonotype was counted many times. This chain joins TRBV5-1 and TRBJ1-4; D remains ambiguous. The CDR3 length is 15 residues. V dropped 4 bases and J dropped 5 bases, with 15 bases sitting between them. CDR1 SGHRS and CDR2 YFSETQ come from the germline V gene. The CDR3 reads CASSPSSAPNEKLFF. The CDR3 nucleotides read TGCGCCAGCAGCCCCTCCTCGGCCCCCAATGAAAAACTGTTTTTT.

Worth noting for this clonotype: A much larger clone lies a single base off, so this may be a read error. The J gene is TRBJ2-2, the V gene TRBV12-3 or TRBV12-4, with 10 bases matching TRBD2. This CDR3 comprises 14 residues. The DNA of the CDR3 is TGTACCAGCAGTACACGGACTAGCGGCGGGGAGCTGTTTTTT. It specifies CTSSTRTSGGELFF.

Many counts were recorded for this clonotype. J is TRBJ1-3 and V is TRBV5-5, with D tentatively TRBD1 (5 bases). The V and J ends lost 3 bases and 0 bases respectively, with 10 bases between them. The CDR3 is made up of 15 amino acids. The germline CDR1 and CDR2 sequences are SGHKS and YYEKEE (reference sequence). The CDR3 DNA sequence: TGTGCCAGCAGCTCCCCAAGGGGCTCTGGAAACACCATATATTTT. Translated, it gives CASSSPRGSGNTIYF. Complete variable domain (other parts from reference TRBV5-5 and TRBJ1-3): DAGVTQSPTHLIKTRGQQVTLRCSPISGHKSVSWYQQVLGQGPQFIFQYYEKEERGRGNFPDRFSARQFPNYSSELNVNALLLGDSALYLCASSSPRGSGNTIYFGEGSWLTVV.

On this clonotype: This may stem from a read error, because a much larger clone lies one nucleotide away. The limits of the CDR3 on the DNA are not certain, so only TCRdb's listed CDR3 is given. This chain links TRBV28 with TRBJ2-7; the DNA was not used to check the table's D call, TRBD1. The CDR3 numbers 14 amino acids, ends counted. CDR1 MDHEN and CDR2 SYDVKM come from the germline V gene. The CDR3 here is CASRVGTGTYEQHF.

Notes on this clonotype: At one end the junction does not follow the germline gene, possibly because of a read error. The chain combines TRBV29-1 with TRBJ2-4; D is ambiguous. Germline V gives CDR1 SQVTM, CDR2 ANQGSEA. This CDR3 contains 12 residues. The CDR3 loop is CSVEHEINIQHF. For the CDR3, the DNA is TGCAGCGTTGAACATGAGATAAACATTCAGCACTTC.

Details on this clonotype: This clone may be a read error of a much larger clone one base away. This sequence joins TRBV12-3 or TRBV12-4 and TRBJ2-1, with 8 bases fitting TRBD1. The CDR3 sequence is 16 residues long. The trim removed 6 bases at V and 2 bases at J, leaving 9 bases unmatched. DNA for the CDR3: TGTGCCAGCAGATTTTTCCTGGACAGGGCCTACAATGAGCAGTTCTTC. It is translated as CASRFFLDRAYNEQFF.

The rearrangement joins TRBV4-2 to TRBJ2-1; D tentatively reads TRBD1 or TRBD2 (5 bases each). Trimming pared 0 bases from V and 5 bases from J, leaving 11 bases between. This CDR3 has 15 residues. Germline V CDR1 and CDR2: LGHNA, YNFKEQ. CDR3 residues: CASSQDGTENNEQFF. The CDR3, as DNA: TGTGCCAGCAGCCAAGATGGGACGGAGAACAATGAGCAGTTCTTC.

Turning to this clonotype: The junction shows a germline mismatch at one end, possibly a read error. V gene TRBV4-1 combines with J gene TRBJ1-1, with TRBD1 as a possible D gene (5 bases). The germline CDR1 and CDR2 sequences are MGHRA and YSYEKL. This CDR3 is built from 15 residues. CDR3 in DNA: TGCGCTAGCAGCCAAGATGTCCTGGGGCAGGGTGAAGCTTTCTTT. Translation: CASSQDVLGQGEAFF.

Regarding this clonotype: The missing conserved phenylalanine or tryptophan at the end of this CDR3 makes a read error likely. The rearrangement uses TRBV29-1 and TRBJ1-1, with TRBD1 as a possible D gene (5 bases). This CDR3 contains 14 residues. Germline loops: CDR1 SQVTM, CDR2 ANQGSEA. Trimming shortened V by 1 base and J by 1 base, and 10 bases separated the two germline ends. The CDR3 loop reads CSVEGRATNTEAFS. CDR3 bases: TGCAGCGTTGAAGGCAGGGCAACGAACACTGAAGCTTTCTCT.

About this clonotype itself: The CDR3 end shows no conserved phenylalanine or tryptophan, and so a read error is likely. The rearrangement joins TRBV6-6 to TRBJ1-5; D remains ambiguous. V lost 6 bases and J 2 bases, leaving 14 bases between the germline ends. Looked up from germline, CDR1 is MNHNY and CDR2 is SVGAGI (reference sequence). This CDR3 has 15 amino acids. The CDR3 nucleotides are TGTGCCAGCAGCCTTGTTGGGCGGCGCAATCAGCCCCAGCATTTG. It translates to CASSLVGRRNQPQHL.

As for this clonotype: The conserved closing phenylalanine or tryptophan is absent in this CDR3, likely reflecting a read error. J is TRBJ2-5 and V is TRBV29-1; no clear D. The CDR3 spans 13 residues. Germline V CDR1 and CDR2: SQVTM, ANQGSEA. The CDR3 nucleotides read TGCGGCGTTGGCCGGGCGTTCCAAGAGACCCAGTACCTC. Encoded protein: CGVGRAFQETQYL.

On this clonotype: Just one base apart from a much larger clone, this may be a read error. J is TRBJ2-1 and V is TRBV7-9, with 9 bases lining up with TRBD2. The CDR3 has 20 amino acids. From germline, CDR1 is SEHNR and CDR2 FQNEAQ (reference sequence). V shed 5 bases and J 8 bases; nucleotides not matched to a gene: 25. CDR3 loop: CASSPSPRQASGVGIHEQFF. The CDR3 DNA is TGTGCCAGCAGCCCTTCACCGAGACAGGCTAGCGGGGTCGGAATTCATGAGCAGTTCTTC.

Worth noting for this clonotype: An end of the junction does not agree with germline; a read error may underlie this. The V and J genes are TRBV6-2 or TRBV6-3 and TRBJ2-1; D is perhaps TRBD2 (6 bases). Germline-derived CDR1 and CDR2 are MNHEY and SVGEGT. The CDR3 runs 13 residues. The CDR3 here is CACSIGRGGERFF. As DNA, the CDR3 is TGTGCCTGCAGCATAGGACGGGGAGGTGAGCGGTTCTTC.

This chain joins TRBV12-3 or TRBV12-4 and TRBJ2-3; D is unclear. This CDR3 is 13 amino acids long. The chain's CDR3 is CVSSFDSTDTQYF. CDR3 DNA sequence: TGTGTCAGTAGTTTTGACAGCACAGATACGCAGTATTTT.

Remarks on this clonotype: A junction boundary mismatches the germline segment, possibly from a read error. CDR3 loop: CASTSDVGSYERYF. The CDR3 region has the DNA TGTGCCAGCACGAGCGATGTGGGTTCCTATGAGCGGTACTTC. The chain links TRBV6-2 or TRBV6-3 to TRBJ2-7; D is uncertain. CDR3 length equals 14 residues. CDR1 and CDR2 from the germline V gene are MNHEY and SVGEGT.

The rearrangement uses TRBV11-2 and TRBJ2-3; D unclear. Germline V gene data show CDR1 as SGHAT and CDR2 as FQNNGV. Deletions cut 8 bases from V and 2 bases from J, with 17 bases between. The CDR3 is made up of 15 amino acids. CDR3 sequence reads: CASGVTGTATDTQYF. The CDR3 nucleotides read TGTGCCAGCGGCGTCACCGGAACGGCCACAGATACGCAGTATTTT.

V gene TRBV4-1 combines with J gene TRBJ1-6; D is undetermined. V lost 0 bases, J lost 7 bases, and 16 bases lay in between. The CDR3 loop spans 17 amino acids. The germline V gene encodes CDR1 MGHRA and CDR2 YSYEKL. The CDR3 protein is CASSQEIPEAVNSPLHF. CDR3 nucleotides: TGCGCCAGCAGCCAAGAAATTCCGGAGGCGGTAAATTCACCCCTCCACTTT.